The T cell receptor beta chain under discussion was sequenced for a study of blood T cell repertoires in COVID-19. Measured with immunoSEQ multiplex PCR; TCRdb has only the in-frame clones, and not every one. The sample lists approximately 100,000 clones; over 75% were seen once. Per the germline V gene, CDR1 is SGHTA and CDR2 is FQGNSA. This CDR3 spans 13 amino acids. The V gene lost 5 bases and the J gene lost 0 bases, with 7 bases spanning the gap. This receptor was obtained from a woman of 80 years or more with active or convalescent COVID-19. The sequencing input was peripheral blood. The genes are TRBV7-2 and TRBJ1-1; D is unclear. CDR3 loop: CASSRGLNTEAFF. The CDR3 bases are TGTGCCAGCAGCCGAGGCCTGAACACTGAAGCTTTCTTT.